Following are 32 T cell receptor beta chains from one sample sequenced in a study of CD8+ T cells in alopecia areata. This sample's treatment: oral pan-JAK inhibitor, 5-10 mg twice daily. cDNA prepared by RNA extraction and subsequent reverse transcription served as the template for sequencing. The protocol was immunoSEQ multiplex PCR, while the TCRdb copy is restricted to in-frame clones and leaves out a portion. The repertoire includes about 74,000 clones, around 29% of them detected once, and more than 12% sits in the top ten. The sample consisted of CD8+ T cells sorted from blood, taken at week 4, from a patient treated with tofacitinib. The receptor source for this set is a human donor with alopecia areata.

This chain joins TRBV7-9 and TRBJ2-2; D gene unclear. Germline V CDR1 and CDR2: SEHNR, FQNEAQ (reference sequence). V dropped 6 bases and J dropped 6 bases, with 8 bases sitting between them. The length of the CDR3 is 12 residues. CDR3 bases: TGTGCCAGCAGTTCCAGGCCCGGGGAGCTGTTTTTT. Protein sequence: CASSSRPGELFF.

V and J are TRBV13 and TRBJ2-1; 10 bases line up with TRBD2. The CDR3 consists of 16 residues. The J segment lost 8 bases and the V segment lost 0 bases, leaving 7 bases of the junction unmatched. Per germline, CDR1 PRHDT and CDR2 FYEKMQ (reference sequence). The CDR3, as DNA: TGTGCCAGCAGCTTAGGAGTAGCGGGAGGAGGGGATGAGCAGTTCTTC. This translates into CASSLGVAGGGDEQFF.

The chain is built from TRBV7-9 and TRBJ1-5, with unresolved D. V was pared by 4 bases and J by 3 bases, with 7 bases between. Germline loops: CDR1 SEHNR, CDR2 FQNEAQ (reference sequence). The CDR3 extends over 13 amino acids. DNA of the CDR3: TGTGCCAGCAGCTCGGCGGTCAATCAGCCCCAGCATTTT. It yields the protein CASSSAVNQPQHF.

The chain uses TRBV30 and TRBJ1-1; weak D call: TRBD1 (6 bases). The CDR3 runs to 13 residues. The germline V and J ends were trimmed by 5 bases and 3 bases, with 13 bases remaining between them. The V gene's germline CDR1 is GTSNPN and CDR2 SVGIG (reference sequence). Written as DNA, the CDR3 is TGTGCCTGGGGCGCACAGGGCTACACTGAAGCTTTCTTT. Its protein is CAWGAQGYTEAFF. The full variable domain, completed using reference TRBV30 and TRBJ1-1, is SQTIHQWPATLVQPVGSPLSLECTVEGTSNPNLYWYRQAAGRGLQLLFYSVGIGQISSEVPQNLSASRPQDRQFILSSKKLLLSDSGFYLCAWGAQGYTEAFFGQGTRLTVV.

The sample holds a few counts of this clone. This rearrangement joins TRBV10-1 to TRBJ2-1; TRBD1 aligns across 7 bases. After removal of 4 bases from V and 15 bases from J, the junction contained 12 bases not matched to a gene. The CDR3 sequence is 13 residues long. The V gene's germline CDR1 is WNHNN and CDR2 SYGVQD (reference sequence). In nucleotides, the CDR3 is TGCGCCAGCAGTGCGGGCTACGGACAGGAAAGGTTCTTC. Its protein is CASSAGYGQERFF.

Ten or more counts support this clone. J is TRBJ2-5 and V is TRBV7-2, with D perhaps assigned TRBD1 or TRBD2 (5 bases each). The CDR3 covers 14 residues. Trimming pared 5 bases from V and 5 bases from J, leaving 15 bases between. Germline CDR1 SGHTA, CDR2 FQGNSA. The CDR3 DNA sequence: TGTGCCAGCAGCCTTTCCGGGACCTTGGAGACCCAGTACTTC. Protein sequence: CASSLSGTLETQYF.

This clone was observed a handful of times. The rearrangement uses TRBV30 and TRBJ2-1, with D possibly TRBD2 on 6 matching bases. V lost 0 bases and J 12 bases, leaving 24 bases between the germline ends. Germline lookup yields CDR1 GTSNPN and CDR2 SVGIG (reference sequence). The CDR3 is 16 residues long. The CDR3 DNA reads as TGTGCCTGGAGTGTGAATGCGGGACTGGACGGGCCGGCGCAGTTCTTC. Amino acids: CAWSVNAGLDGPAQFF.

The rearrangement uses TRBV7-9 and TRBJ2-5; TRBD1 agrees at 8 bases. V lost 5 bases and J lost 1; bases outside the gene matches: 3. Per the germline V gene, CDR1 is SEHNR and CDR2 is FQNEAQ (reference sequence). The CDR3 covers 14 residues. The CDR3 loop is CASSATGGQETQYF. CDR3 nucleotides: TGTGCCAGCAGCGCTACAGGGGGCCAAGAGACCCAGTACTTC.

The chain carries TRBV27 and TRBJ2-7; tentatively, D is TRBD2 (7 bases). The length of the CDR3 is 14 residues. Germline-derived CDR1 and CDR2 are MNHEY and SMNVEV (reference sequence). The V end was cut by 5 bases, the J end by 2 bases, with 13 bases between. For the CDR3, the DNA is TGTGCCAGCAGTGATCGGGGGGCGACCTACGAGCAGTACTTC. This translates into CASSDRGATYEQYF.

This clone was seen repeatedly, ten times or more. This chain uses TRBV2 with TRBJ1-5; TRBD1 agrees at 7 bases. CDR1 is SNHLY and CDR2 is FYNNEI in the germline V gene. Unmatched junction bases numbered 13, after V lost 8 bases and J lost 3 bases. This CDR3 is 16 amino acids long. CDR3 amino acids: CASWRGQASDNQPQHF. CDR3 nucleotide sequence: TGTGCCAGCTGGAGAGGACAGGCGTCTGACAATCAGCCCCAGCATTTT. The full variable domain, completed using reference TRBV2 and TRBJ1-5, is EPEVTQTPSHQVTQMGQEVILRCVPISNHLYFYWYRQILGQKVEFLVSFYNNEISEKSEIFDDQFSVERPDGSNFTLKIRSTKLEDSAMYFCASWRGQASDNQPQHFGDGTRLSIL.

There are a few counts of this clone. The rearrangement uses TRBV4-1 and TRBJ1-2, with no clear D. The CDR3 length is 13 residues. Trimming shortened V by 1 base and J by 5 bases, and 8 bases separated the two germline ends. Germline V gene sequence: CDR1 MGHRA, CDR2 YSYEKL. The CDR3 sequence is CASSQGDDYGYTF. The CDR3 region has the DNA TGCGCCAGCAGCCAAGGTGACGATTATGGCTACACCTTC.

The V call is TRBV10-3, the J call TRBJ2-5; no clear D. CDR1 is ENHRY, CDR2 SYGVKD, per germline. V gave up 2 bases and J gave up 1 base, with 8 bases separating them. CDR3 length: 14 amino acids. This chain's CDR3 is CAISEGSAQETQYF. CDR3 DNA: TGTGCCATCAGTGAGGGGTCAGCCCAAGAGACCCAGTACTTC.

The rearrangement joins TRBV30 to TRBJ1-2; TRBD1 is a possible D gene (6 bases). Deletions cut 3 bases from V and 3 bases from J, with 11 bases between. The CDR3 has 13 amino acids. The germline gives CDR1 GTSNPN, CDR2 SVGIG (reference sequence). The CDR3 sequence: CAWRAAGDYGYTF. CDR3 sequence (DNA): TGTGCCTGGAGGGCGGCAGGGGACTATGGCTACACCTTC.

The rearrangement links TRBV29-1 to TRBJ1-1; D ambiguous. V was trimmed by 6 bases and J by 0 bases, leaving 5 bases between them. Germline CDR1 and CDR2: SQVTM and ANQGSEA. This CDR3 comprises 11 residues. The CDR3 nucleotides are TGCAGCGTCTCAATGAACACTGAAGCTTTCTTT. This encodes CSVSMNTEAFF.

The chain has TRBV27 and TRBJ1-5, with unresolved D. Per germline, CDR1 MNHEY and CDR2 SMNVEV (reference sequence). The CDR3 is 15 residues long. V lost 5 bases to trimming and J lost 6 bases, with 17 bases between them. In DNA, the CDR3 is TGTGCCAGCAGTACGAGGACGGAGGCTAGTCAGCCCCAGCATTTT. Translated: CASSTRTEASQPQHF.

A note on this clone: The sample contains more than one DNA sequence encoding this CDR3. J is TRBJ1-1 and V is TRBV29-1; TRBD1 aligns across 8 bases. Losses at the gene ends were 6 bases for V and 4 bases for J; bases not matched to a gene: 1. Germline V lookup: CDR1 SQVTM, CDR2 ANQGSEA. The CDR3 spans 11 residues. In nucleotides, the CDR3 is TGCAGCGTCGACAGGGGCACTGAAGCTTTCTTT. Amino acid sequence: CSVDRGTEAFF.

This clone has more than one count but fewer than ten. This chain links TRBV29-1 with TRBJ2-1; 8 bases are shared with TRBD2. Germline CDR1 is SQVTM and CDR2 is ANQGSEA. The CDR3 runs 12 residues. With V trimmed by 6 bases and J by 9 bases, 7 bases remained unmatched. The CDR3 DNA is TGCAGCGTCCCGGGACTAGGTGTTGAGCAGTTCTTC. It yields the protein CSVPGLGVEQFF.

The V and J genes are TRBV7-9 and TRBJ2-7, with 11 bases fitting TRBD2. The V and J ends lost 1 base and 4 bases, in that order; junction bases with no gene match: 6. The CDR3 has 16 residues. The germline V gene encodes CDR1 SEHNR and CDR2 FQNEAQ (reference sequence). CDR3 coding DNA: TGTGCCAGCAGCTTAGGGGTACTAGCGGGAGTTTACGAGCAGTACTTC. It codes for CASSLGVLAGVYEQYF.

The chain has TRBV27 and TRBJ2-7, with 9 bases identical to TRBD1. Trimming took 5 bases from V and 1 from J; bases not matched to a gene: 6. The CDR3 covers 15 residues. Germline V gene lookup returns CDR1 MNHEY and CDR2 SMNVEV (reference sequence). The CDR3 DNA sequence: TGTGCCAGCAGTGCCACGGGACAGGGTTCCTACGAGCAGTACTTC. Residues: CASSATGQGSYEQYF.

This clone was recorded once. The rearrangement uses TRBV27 and TRBJ2-7, with D tentatively TRBD1 (6 bases). CDR1 is MNHEY and CDR2 is SMNVEV in the germline V gene (reference sequence). V gave up 3 bases and J gave up 2 bases, with 11 bases separating them. The CDR3 has 14 residues. The chain's CDR3 is CASSFLGQPYEQYF. In DNA, the CDR3 is TGTGCCAGCAGTTTCCTCGGACAGCCCTACGAGCAGTACTTC.

The V call is TRBV7-6, the J call TRBJ1-1, with D unresolved. This CDR3 is built from 14 residues. In germline, CDR1 is SGHVS, CDR2 FNYEAQ. The V and J ends lost 2 bases and 4 bases respectively, with 11 bases between them. The CDR3 DNA reads TGTGCCAGCAGCTTACGTGGCCTGGGCACTGAAGCTTTCTTT. It is translated as CASSLRGLGTEAFF.

This clone has a handful of counts. This CDR3 reads CASSLVPATDTQYF. The CDR3 nucleotides read TGTGCCAGCAGCTTAGTACCAGCTACAGATACGCAGTATTTT. The chain carries TRBV7-6 and TRBJ2-3; D is uncertain. The CDR3 has 14 amino acids. Germline V gene sequence: CDR1 SGHVS, CDR2 FNYEAQ. Trimming stripped 1 base from V and 3 bases from J, with 8 bases between.

The chain joins TRBV30 to TRBJ2-1; D is possibly TRBD1 or TRBD2 (5 bases each). The CDR3 runs to 13 residues. Germline CDR1 GTSNPN, CDR2 SVGIG (reference sequence). With 4 bases removed from V and 7 bases from J, the gap between germline ends came to 14 bases. CDR3 in amino acids: CAWTLGVRNEQFF. The CDR3 nucleotides are TGTGCCTGGACACTGGGGGTCAGGAATGAGCAGTTCTTC.

This rearrangement joins TRBV7-9 to TRBJ2-1, with D perhaps assigned TRBD1 or TRBD2 (5 bases each). Trimming removed 5 bases from V and 7 bases from J, with 18 bases in between. Germline values: CDR1 SEHNR, CDR2 FQNEAQ (reference sequence). The CDR3 sequence is 15 residues long. CDR3: CASSRPGGALNEQFF. CDR3 coding DNA: TGTGCCAGCAGCCGTCCTGGGGGAGCGTTAAATGAGCAGTTCTTC.

The chain carries TRBV25-1 and TRBJ2-7, with D unclear. V lost 11 bases and J 2 bases, leaving 16 bases between the germline ends. CDR3 length equals 13 residues. The germline V gene encodes CDR1 MGHDK and CDR2 SYGVNS. The CDR3 DNA reads TGTGCCGCCGAGGCGCGCCTAACCTACGAGCAGTACTTC. Translation: CAAEARLTYEQYF.

The V and J genes are TRBV29-1 and TRBJ2-7; 9 bases are a match to TRBD2. From germline, CDR1 is SQVTM and CDR2 ANQGSEA. The J segment lost 0 bases and the V segment lost 6 bases, leaving 3 bases of the junction unmatched. The CDR3 consists of 13 residues. The CDR3 reads CSVRSGSSYEQYF. The DNA for the CDR3 is TGCAGCGTGCGTAGCGGGAGCTCCTACGAGCAGTACTTC.

The chain uses TRBV11-2 and TRBJ1-1; D unclear. The CDR3 spans 15 residues. Germline V lookup: CDR1 SGHAT, CDR2 FQNNGV. V was cut by 6 bases and J by 2 bases, with 16 bases left in between. The DNA of the CDR3 is TGTGCCAGCAGAAGTAACGAAGGACGCAACACTGAAGCTTTCTTT. Its translation is CASRSNEGRNTEAFF.

The chain uses TRBV30 and TRBJ2-2; D remains ambiguous. The CDR3 length is 13 residues. V lost 0 bases and J 3 bases, leaving 5 bases between the germline ends. From germline, CDR1 is GTSNPN and CDR2 SVGIG (reference sequence). The DNA for the CDR3 is TGTGCCTGGAGTGTCGGAGACACCGGGGAGCTGTTTTTT. Amino acid sequence: CAWSVGDTGELFF.

This sequence joins TRBV7-8 and TRBJ1-1, with D perhaps TRBD1 (5 bases). The CDR3 covers 15 residues. The V and J ends lost 5 bases and 1 base respectively, with 14 bases between them. Germline V gene sequence: CDR1 SGHVS, CDR2 FQNEAQ. The CDR3 nucleotides read TGTGCCAGCAGCCGACGGGACCGAGAGAACACTGAAGCTTTCTTT. This translates into CASSRRDRENTEAFF.

This clone has a handful of counts. The chain joins TRBV15 to TRBJ2-7, with D possibly TRBD1 on 5 matching bases. V lost 0 bases to trimming and J lost 2 bases, with 8 bases between them. CDR1 is LNHNV, CDR2 YYDKDF, per germline (reference sequence). The CDR3 is 14 residues long. CDR3 region: CATSRDGAAYEQYF. CDR3 coding DNA: TGTGCCACCAGCAGAGATGGGGCAGCCTACGAGCAGTACTTC.

The chain links TRBV4-1 to TRBJ2-1, with TRBD2 matching 10 bases. Germline V gene lookup returns CDR1 MGHRA and CDR2 YSYEKL. Trimming removed 3 bases from V and 7 bases from J; junction bases left unmatched: 6. This CDR3 region has 15 residues. The CDR3 here is CASSHLAGVGNEQFF. The CDR3 nucleotides read TGCGCCAGCAGCCACCTAGCGGGAGTGGGTAATGAGCAGTTCTTC.

This clone was observed a few times. V and J are TRBV29-1 and TRBJ2-3; D is ambiguous. CDR1 is SQVTM and CDR2 is ANQGSEA in the germline V gene. The CDR3 sequence is 13 residues long. Trimming took 5 bases from V and 2 from J, leaving 11 bases between them. CDR3 region: CSVRVGLTDTQYF. The CDR3 DNA sequence: TGCAGCGTTAGGGTCGGCCTCACAGATACGCAGTATTTT.